One and the same sample provided the 18 T cell receptor beta chains below, sequenced in a study of cytomegalovirus exposure and HLA in healthy donors. Both 60 Vbeta primers and 13 Jbeta primers went into the PCR. Only in-frame clones appear in the TCRdb table, and some are missing; sequencing was by immunoSEQ multiplex PCR. The profile shows 130,000 or so clones, about 87% of them singletons. Sequencing used PBMCs. The origin of the receptors is a woman in her twenties or thirties in good health and CMV-seronegative.

This sequence joins TRBV15 and TRBJ1-5, with 10 bases matching TRBD1. This CDR3 has 15 amino acids. Unmatched junction bases numbered 7, after V lost 5 bases and J lost 6 bases. The germline V gene encodes CDR1 LNHNV and CDR2 YYDKDF (reference sequence). The CDR3 loop is CATSPDRGLGQPQHF. DNA for the CDR3: TGTGCCACCAGCCCTGACAGGGGGCTAGGTCAGCCCCAGCATTTT.

The chain recombines TRBV27 with TRBJ1-1, with a possible D match to TRBD1 (6 bases). CDR3 length: 17 residues. The V gene's germline CDR1 is MNHEY and CDR2 SMNVEV (reference sequence). The V gene lost 9 bases and the J gene lost 1 base, with 24 bases spanning the gap. The CDR3 protein is CARLPGQTNTENTEAFF. In nucleotides, the CDR3 is TGTGCCAGACTTCCCGGACAGACTAACACTGAGAACACTGAAGCTTTCTTT.

The genes are TRBV5-1 and TRBJ2-7; TRBD2 might be the D (7 bases). CDR1 and CDR2 (germline): SGHRS, YFSETQ. V was trimmed by 4 bases and J by 4 bases, leaving 15 bases between them. The CDR3 runs 14 residues. The CDR3 nucleotides read TGCGCCAGCAGCCTCCCGGGGGGCGCATACGAGCAGTACTTC. Protein: CASSLPGGAYEQYF.

The chain employs TRBV7-9 and TRBJ1-1; D perhaps matches TRBD1 (5 bases). Trimming stripped 0 bases from V and 5 bases from J, with 10 bases between. The CDR3 is made up of 14 amino acids. Germline assignment: CDR1 SEHNR and CDR2 FQNEAQ (reference sequence). The CDR3 DNA is TGTGCCAGCAGCTTAGCGCAGGGTCGTACTGAAGCTTTCTTT. Its protein product is CASSLAQGRTEAFF. Supplemented by reference TRBV7-9 and TRBJ1-1, the full variable domain reads DTGVSQNPRHKITKRGQNVTFRCDPISEHNRLYWYRQTLGQGPEFLTYFQNEAQLEKSRLLSDRFSAERPKGSFSTLEIQRTEQGDSAMYLCASSLAQGRTEAFFGQGTRLTVV.

The chain couples TRBV6-1 to TRBJ2-7, with 11 bases matching TRBD2. The CDR3 is 17 amino acids. The J segment lost 5 bases and the V segment lost 3 bases, leaving 12 bases of the junction unmatched. CDR1 is MNHNS and CDR2 is SASEGT in the germline V gene. In nucleotides, the CDR3 is TGTGCCAGCAGTGAGGAACTAGCGGGGGCGGCTGGAAACGAGCAGTACTTC. Its translation is CASSEELAGAAGNEQYF.

The chain joins TRBV2 to TRBJ1-2, with D hard to call. Trimming removed 2 bases at V and 6 bases at J, with 10 bases between. In germline, CDR1 is SNHLY, CDR2 FYNNEI. CDR3 length: 13 amino acids. CDR3: CASSESARDGYTF. The CDR3 nucleotides read TGTGCCAGCAGTGAAAGCGCCAGAGATGGCTACACCTTC.

The chain employs TRBV19 and TRBJ1-5; D is perhaps TRBD1 (5 bases). Germline V gives CDR1 LNHDA, CDR2 SQIVND (reference sequence). The CDR3 is made up of 13 amino acids. Trimming removed 3 bases at V and 6 bases at J, with 9 bases between. The CDR3 coding sequence is TGTGCCAGTAGTATGGGGCATACTCAGCCCCAGCATTTT. It codes for CASSMGHTQPQHF.

This clone appeared a single time. The chain links TRBV18 to TRBJ2-7, with D possibly being TRBD1 (5 bases). CDR3 length: 14 residues. The V gene's germline CDR1 is KGHSH and CDR2 LQKENI. The V gene lost 6 bases and the J gene lost 1 base, with 13 bases spanning the gap. CDR3 nucleotides: TGTGCCAGCTCCCGACAGTTCCGGTCCTACGAGCAGTACTTC. It specifies CASSRQFRSYEQYF.

V usage is TRBV5-1 and J usage is TRBJ2-7; 7 bases are shared with TRBD2. Germline CDR1 reads SGHRS; CDR2 reads YFSETQ. The V and J ends lost 3 bases and 1 base, in that order; junction bases with no gene match: 13. This CDR3 has 17 residues. In nucleotides, the CDR3 is TGCGCCAGCAGCTGGGGCATGGGAGCGGGGAGTTCCTACGAGCAGTACTTC. Protein product: CASSWGMGAGSSYEQYF.

V and J are TRBV7-8 and TRBJ2-3, with D perhaps TRBD2 (6 bases). This CDR3 region has 15 residues. V lost 4 bases, J lost 1 base, and 12 bases lay in between. Germline V gives CDR1 SGHVS, CDR2 FQNEAQ. CDR3: CASSSRLGGTDTQYF. Written as DNA, the CDR3 is TGTGCCAGCAGCTCGAGACTAGGGGGCACAGATACGCAGTATTTT.

The gene calls are TRBV7-3 and TRBJ1-1; D remains unclear. V was trimmed by 1 base and J by 3 bases, leaving 15 bases between them. CDR1 is SGHTA and CDR2 is FQGTGA in the germline V gene. The CDR3 covers 16 residues. DNA of the CDR3: TGTGCCAGCAGCTTAATTAAGGCGGACTCCTACACTGAAGCTTTCTTT. Its protein product is CASSLIKADSYTEAFF.

As for this clone: In the same sample, other DNA sequences code for this CDR3. J is TRBJ1-1 and V is TRBV30, with D hard to call. Germline V gene lookup returns CDR1 GTSNPN and CDR2 SVGIG (reference sequence). V was pared by 0 bases and J by 0 bases, with 5 bases between. The CDR3 is made up of 13 amino acids. CDR3 bases: TGTGCCTGGAGTGTATCAGTGAACACTGAAGCTTTCTTT. Encoded protein: CAWSVSVNTEAFF.

The chain is built from TRBV29-1 and TRBJ2-7; no clear D gene. CDR1 is SQVTM, CDR2 ANQGSEA, per germline. CDR3 length equals 15 residues. Trimming took off 5 bases at V and 0 bases at J, with 17 bases between the two ends. CDR3 amino acids: CSVPAPYSNSYEQYF. In nucleotides, the CDR3 is TGCAGCGTTCCCGCCCCCTACTCCAACTCCTACGAGCAGTACTTC.

The rearrangement joins TRBV2 to TRBJ2-1; 13 nucleotides line up with TRBD2. V dropped 9 bases and J dropped 6; count of bases not matched to a gene: 2. From germline, CDR1 is SNHLY and CDR2 FYNNEI. The CDR3 length is 13 residues. CDR3 nucleotides: TGTGCCAGAGGGACTAGCGGGATCAATGAGCAGTTCTTC. It encodes CARGTSGINEQFF.

The J gene is TRBJ1-2, the V gene TRBV5-3; 8 bases map to TRBD1. TRBV5-3 is assigned to the ORF class and has an uncertain function. There are 14 residues in the CDR3. Trimming took 4 bases from V and 5 from J; bases not matched to a gene: 7. CDR3 sequence: CARSPDRAAYGYTF. The CDR3 DNA sequence: TGTGCCAGAAGCCCGGACAGGGCCGCTTATGGCTACACCTTC.

The chain has TRBV27 and TRBJ1-5; the match to TRBD1 covers 8 bases. V gave up 5 bases and J gave up 6 bases; unmatched junction bases: 6. This CDR3 is 14 amino acids long. The V gene's germline CDR1 is MNHEY and CDR2 SMNVEV (reference sequence). This CDR3 reads CASSPGQGGQPQHF. CDR3 DNA sequence: TGTGCCAGCAGTCCAGGACAGGGTGGTCAGCCCCAGCATTTT.

This chain connects TRBV27 to TRBJ2-1; 12 bases match TRBD2. The trim removed 3 bases at V and 8 bases at J, leaving 2 bases unmatched. The CDR3 runs to 14 residues. CDR1 and CDR2 from the germline V gene are MNHEY and SMNVEV (reference sequence). CDR3 nucleotides: TGTGCCAGCAGTTTCACTAGCGGGAGGCATGAGCAGTTCTTC. This sequence encodes CASSFTSGRHEQFF.

This clone showed up just once. The chain uses TRBV7-2 and TRBJ2-3, with 11 nucleotides matching TRBD2. CDR1 is SGHTA and CDR2 is FQGNSA in the germline V gene. The CDR3 extends over 15 amino acids. V was pared by 0 bases and J by 6 bases, with 2 bases of the junction left unmatched. The CDR3, as DNA: TGTGCCAGCAGCTTAGCTAGCGGGGGGGTCGATACGCAGTATTTT. Protein product: CASSLASGGVDTQYF.